This T cell receptor beta chain was recovered during a study of blood T cell repertoires in COVID-19. Study context: The study drew acute and convalescent COVID-19 samples from the United States, Italy and Spain.

Only a few counts were recorded for this clone. V was cut by 1 base and J by 0 bases, with 10 bases left in between. The germline V gene has CDR1 SGHDT and CDR2 YYEEEE. CDR3 length: 16 residues. Some clones are missing from TCRdb's copy, which holds only in-frame ones; the method was immunoSEQ multiplex PCR. The sample lists 75,000 to 90,000 clones, just under 85% occurring once. The clonotype originates from a man aged 80 or over with active or convalescent COVID-19. Material: peripheral blood. The chain couples TRBV5-6 to TRBJ1-4, with a tentative D call TRBD1 (6 bases). This CDR3 reads CASSLTGRPTNEKLFF. Written as DNA, the CDR3 is TGTGCCAGCAGCTTGACAGGGCGCCCAACTAATGAAAAACTGTTTTTT.